Presented here are 30 T cell receptor beta chains from one specimen sequenced in a study of regulatory T cells in long-lasting Graves disease (dated by TCRdb to the early 2020s). The library was prepared using multiplex PCR. Reads for this sample came from an Illumina HiSeq 4000. TCR beta libraries were built with iRepertoire HTBI primers and Arm-PCR amplification of CDR3 regions. TCRdb reprocessing: public reads trimmed at Q25 with fastp, clones called with MiXCR, in-frame beta chains kept. Rows are unified per CDR3 protein, each entry keeping the most common DNA and genes. For this sample there are around 400,000 distinct CDR3 sequences; about 23% appear just once. The leading ten clones occupy around 30% of the sample. The time point label here, explained by the study, means: persistent/refractory GD, antithyroid drugs over 5 years with positive TRAb. RNA was extracted from PBMCs in TRIzol for both TCR sequencing and RNA sequencing.

This sample comprised peripheral blood mononuclear cells (PBMCs), obtained when the disease was refractory, from a patient treated with antithyroid drugs. These receptors all stem from a middle-aged woman with Graves disease. Donor details come from another sample of the same person, matched by shared clones.

This clonotype was detected a few times. The chain links TRBV28 to TRBJ2-4; 16 positions match TRBD2. The CDR3 is 19 residues long. Germline CDR1 reads MDHEN; CDR2 reads SYDVKM. The V and J ends lost 3 bases and 7 bases, in that order; junction bases with no gene match: 12. The CDR3 spells CASSFYKGTSGRARNIQYF. CDR3 in DNA: TGTGCCAGCAGTTTCTACAAGGGGACTAGCGGGAGGGCAAGGAACATTCAGTACTTC.

This clonotype is a singleton in its sample. The chain employs TRBV14 and TRBJ1-2; D is ambiguous. Germline CDR1 reads SGHDN; CDR2 reads FVKESK. The CDR3 spans 15 residues. Trimming shortened V by 6 bases and J by 0 bases, and 14 bases separated the two germline ends. The CDR3 reads CASSLSGVTNYGYTF. The CDR3 DNA is TGTGCCAGCAGTCTCTCGGGAGTGACTAACTATGGCTACACCTTC.

This clonotype was seen only a few times. This chain uses TRBV11-2 with TRBJ2-6; unclear D gene. CDR1 is SGHAT, CDR2 FQNNGV, per germline. This CDR3 is 16 amino acids long. V lost 3 bases and J lost 0, with 9 bases in between. The CDR3 loop is CASSFVSISGANVLTF. CDR3 sequence (DNA): TGTGCCAGCAGCTTCGTCAGCATCTCTGGGGCCAACGTCCTGACTTTC. The complete variable domain, with remaining parts taken from reference TRBV11-2 and TRBJ2-6, reads EAGVAQSPRYKIIEKRQSVAFWCNPISGHATLYWYQQILGQGPKLLIQFQNNGVVDDSQLPKDRFSAERLKGVDSTLKIQPAKLEDSAVYLCASSFVSISGANVLTFGAGSRLTVL.

The chain employs TRBV5-5 and TRBJ1-6; D might be TRBD1 (5 bases). Germline CDR1 SGHKS, CDR2 YYEKEE (reference sequence). This CDR3 has 15 residues. Trimming cost V 1 base and J 6 bases, with 11 bases left between them. The CDR3 reads CASSLRRDSNSPLHF. The CDR3 nucleotides are TGTGCCAGCAGCTTGAGGCGGGACTCTAATTCACCCCTCCACTTT.

V is TRBV12-3 or TRBV12-4 and J is TRBJ2-2; 16 bases match TRBD2. J was trimmed by 8 bases and V by 5 bases; bases with no gene match: 5. This CDR3 spans 16 amino acids. The DNA for the CDR3 is TGTGCCAGCAGTCCCGGGACTAGCGGGAGGGTAGGGGAGCTGTTTTTT. Translation gives CASSPGTSGRVGELFF.

This clonotype was detected only a few times. CDR3 DNA: TGTGCCAGCAGCCCGTGGGGCAAAAACATTCAGTACTTC. Protein sequence: CASSPWGKNIQYF. The chain has TRBV7-2 and TRBJ2-4; D unclear. Trimming pared 5 bases from V and 3 bases from J, leaving 8 bases between. Germline V gene sequence: CDR1 SGHTA, CDR2 FQGNSA. This CDR3 contains 13 residues. Variable domain in full (rest from reference TRBV7-2 and TRBJ2-4): GAGVSQSPSNKVTEKGKDVELRCDPISGHTALYWYRQSLGQGLEFLIYFQGNSAPDKSGLPSDRFSAERTGGSVSTLTIQRTQQEDSAVYLCASSPWGKNIQYFGAGTRLSVL.

This chain links TRBV9 with TRBJ2-2; TRBD2 matches 11 bases. The V segment lost 3 bases and the J segment 2 bases; nucleotides outside the gene matches: 6. Germline assignment: CDR1 SGDLS and CDR2 YYNGEE. The CDR3 spans 17 residues. CDR3 DNA: TGTGCCAGCAGCGCCATCACTAGCGGGAGAAACACCGGGGAGCTGTTTTTT. Amino acids: CASSAITSGRNTGELFF.

The V call is TRBV10-1, the J call TRBJ2-3; D tentatively fits TRBD1 or TRBD2 (5 bases each). This CDR3 is built from 14 residues. From germline, CDR1 is WNHNN and CDR2 SYGVQD (reference sequence). Trimming removed 4 bases at V and 9 bases at J, with 17 bases between. The CDR3 is CASSGPRDEGTQYF. The CDR3 region has the DNA TGCGCCAGCAGTGGGCCCCGGGACGAAGGCACGCAGTATTTT.

CDR3 DNA: TGTGCCTGGAGGAGGTGGACAGCTAATAATTCACCCCTCCACTTT. Protein product: CAWRRWTANNSPLHF. This chain links TRBV30 with TRBJ1-6; D might be TRBD1 (6 bases). The CDR3 runs 15 residues. Per the germline V gene, CDR1 is GTSNPN and CDR2 is SVGIG (reference sequence). V was trimmed by 3 bases and J by 5 bases, leaving 14 bases between them.

The chain has TRBV5-1 and TRBJ2-2, with TRBD2 matching 7 bases. The CDR3 runs to 15 residues. Germline V gene lookup returns CDR1 SGHRS and CDR2 YFSETQ. Trimming at V came to 4 bases and at J to 2 bases, leaving 5 bases not matched to a gene. This CDR3 reads CASSPGTKNTGELFF. The CDR3 region has the DNA TGCGCCAGCAGCCCCGGGACTAAAAACACCGGGGAGCTGTTTTTT.

This clonotype came up a few times. The chain has TRBV20-1 and TRBJ1-1; TRBD1 might be the D (5 bases). Between the trimmed V and J ends, which lost 3 bases and 5 bases, there was a span of 16 bases. The CDR3 totals 14 residues. Germline CDR1 reads DFQATT; CDR2 reads SNEGSKA (reference sequence). Written as DNA, the CDR3 is TGCAGTGCTAGTAGGCAGGGCGTGGGTACTGAAGCTTTCTTT. Translated, it gives CSASRQGVGTEAFF.

The chain recombines TRBV5-1 with TRBJ1-5; TRBD1 matches 7 bases. Germline V lookup: CDR1 SGHRS, CDR2 YFSETQ. The CDR3 totals 15 residues. V was pared by 0 bases and J by 7 bases, with 7 bases of the junction left unmatched. DNA of the CDR3: TGCGCCAGCAGCTTGGATGGCAGGGGGGTCCAGCCCCAGCATTTT. Translated, it gives CASSLDGRGVQPQHF. The complete variable domain, with remaining parts taken from reference TRBV5-1 and TRBJ1-5, reads KAGVTQTPRYLIKTRGQQVTLSCSPISGHRSVSWYQQTPGQGLQFLFEYFSETQRNKGNFPGRFSGRQFSNSRSEMNVSTLELGDSALYLCASSLDGRGVQPQHFGDGTRLSIL.

This clonotype has a handful of counts. CDR3 sequence (DNA): TGCAGCGTTGAAGATCACGGGAGCTCTGGAAACACCATATATTTT. Translation: CSVEDHGSSGNTIYF. V is TRBV29-1 and J is TRBJ1-3; no reliable D call. In germline, CDR1 is SQVTM, CDR2 ANQGSEA. The CDR3 spans 15 residues. The V end was cut by 0 bases, the J end by 0 bases, with 9 bases between.

This clonotype was found many times. CDR3 bases: TGTGCCACCAGTGGGGGGAACGGGCAGCCCCAGCATTTT. Its translation: CATSGGNGQPQHF. The rearrangement joins TRBV24-1 to TRBJ1-5, with a tentative D call TRBD1 (5 bases). V was clipped by 5 bases and J by 7 bases, with 11 bases between them. The CDR3 consists of 13 residues. Germline V gene sequence: CDR1 KGHDR, CDR2 SFDVKD.

This clonotype was recorded at least ten times. The chain joins TRBV28 to TRBJ1-1; 7 nucleotides match TRBD1. This CDR3 spans 14 amino acids. Germline CDR1 and CDR2: MDHEN and SYDVKM. The V gene end was trimmed by 2 bases and the J gene end by 10 bases; junction bases not matched to a gene: 10. This chain's CDR3 is CASSLEQGSRGAFF. In nucleotides, the CDR3 is TGTGCCAGCAGTTTAGAACAGGGGTCTAGGGGAGCTTTCTTT.

Many counts were recorded for this clonotype. The chain has TRBV6-2 or TRBV6-3 and TRBJ2-5; TRBD2 matches at 8 bases. The ends lost 7 bases at V and 4 bases at J; junction bases unmatched: 11. The CDR3 has 15 amino acids. The V gene's germline CDR1 is MNHEY and CDR2 SVGEGT. This CDR3 is CASIDGGESVETQYF. In nucleotides, the CDR3 is TGTGCCAGCATCGACGGGGGGGAAAGTGTAGAGACCCAGTACTTC.

The rearrangement links TRBV5-6 to TRBJ1-5, with D possibly TRBD1 on 5 matching bases. V was pared by 0 bases and J by 3 bases, with 10 bases between. The CDR3 is 15 residues long. CDR1 SGHDT and CDR2 YYEEEE come from the germline V gene. CDR3 DNA: TGTGCCAGCAGCTTGGCAGGGCGGTACAATCAGCCCCAGCATTTT. It is translated as CASSLAGRYNQPQHF.

The rearrangement uses TRBV19 and TRBJ1-5; unclear D gene. The germline V gene encodes CDR1 LNHDA and CDR2 SQIVND (reference sequence). V was clipped by 1 base and J by 5 bases, with 6 bases between them. This CDR3 is built from 13 residues. CDR3 residues: CASSIVGDQPQHF. For the CDR3, the DNA is TGTGCCAGTAGTATAGTCGGGGATCAGCCCCAGCATTTT.

This clonotype occurred a few times. The chain carries TRBV19 and TRBJ1-5; D ambiguous. The CDR3 length is 15 residues. V gave up 8 bases and J gave up 1 base, with 15 bases separating them. Germline CDR1 reads LNHDA; CDR2 reads SQIVND (reference sequence). The DNA for the CDR3 is TGTGCCAGTGATGATCCTCAGGAGAGCAATCAGCCCCAGCATTTT. Protein product: CASDDPQESNQPQHF.

The V and J genes are TRBV9 and TRBJ2-7, with TRBD1 matching 8 bases. The CDR3 totals 14 residues. The ends lost 0 bases at V and 2 bases at J; junction bases unmatched: 1. Per germline, CDR1 SGDLS and CDR2 YYNGEE. The DNA for the CDR3 is TGTGCCAGCAGCGTAGCACAGGGGGCCTACGAGCAGTACTTC. Its protein product is CASSVAQGAYEQYF.

This clonotype was observed many times. The chain carries TRBV7-9 and TRBJ2-5; D remains ambiguous. Trimming shortened V by 5 bases and J by 5 bases, and 9 bases separated the two germline ends. From germline, CDR1 is SEHNR and CDR2 FQNEAQ (reference sequence). This CDR3 comprises 12 residues. The CDR3 region is CASSQYEETQYF. The CDR3 region has the DNA TGTGCCAGCAGCCAATATGAGGAGACCCAGTACTTC.

This clonotype was observed at least ten times. The chain carries TRBV20-1 and TRBJ1-2, with 12 bases identical to TRBD1. The germline V gene has CDR1 DFQATT and CDR2 SNEGSKA (reference sequence). J lost 8 bases, V lost 5 bases, and 12 bases had no gene match. The CDR3 extends over 15 amino acids. The CDR3 spells CSADFNRDRGRGYTF. The CDR3, as DNA: TGCAGTGCTGATTTCAACCGGGACAGGGGGCGAGGCTACACCTTC.

The chain combines TRBV28 with TRBJ2-1, with 7 bases aligning to TRBD1. Germline V lookup: CDR1 MDHEN, CDR2 SYDVKM. V gave up 7 bases and J gave up 1 base; unmatched junction bases: 7. The CDR3 is 15 residues long. The CDR3 sequence: CASTHTGVSYNEQFF. The CDR3 DNA is TGTGCCAGCACCCATACAGGGGTTTCCTACAATGAGCAGTTCTTC.

The V gene is TRBV10-3, the J gene TRBJ2-2; 8 nucleotides align to TRBD2. With V trimmed by 4 bases and J by 2 bases, 3 bases remained unmatched. CDR3 size: 15 residues. Germline values: CDR1 ENHRY, CDR2 SYGVKD. This chain's CDR3 is CAISGTSGNTGELFF. The DNA of the CDR3 is TGTGCCATCAGTGGTACTAGCGGTAACACCGGGGAGCTGTTTTTT.

V is TRBV10-3 and J is TRBJ2-3; 8 bases fit TRBD2. V trimming: 6 bases; J trimming: 3 bases; junction bases outside the gene matches: 11. Per the germline V gene, CDR1 is ENHRY and CDR2 is SYGVKD. The CDR3 consists of 16 residues. The CDR3 nucleotides are TGTGCCATCAGGCCCCTAGAGACGGGAGGGACAGATACGCAGTATTTT. This sequence encodes CAIRPLETGGTDTQYF.

This clonotype was counted a few times. The chain links TRBV5-1 to TRBJ2-7; D gene unclear. The CDR3 extends over 14 amino acids. The V and J ends lost 3 bases and 2 bases respectively, with 12 bases between them. Germline lookup yields CDR1 SGHRS and CDR2 YFSETQ. The CDR3 bases are TGCGCCAGCAGCTCGAGAAGGCAGACCTACGAGCAGTACTTC. Its translation: CASSSRRQTYEQYF.

The rearrangement links TRBV28 to TRBJ1-3, with D hard to call. Trimming took off 8 bases at V and 4 bases at J, with 6 bases between the two ends. CDR1 MDHEN and CDR2 SYDVKM come from the germline V gene. The CDR3 extends over 11 amino acids. The CDR3 bases are TGTGCCAGCGGTGGGGGAAACACCATATATTTT. It codes for CASGGGNTIYF.

There are many counts of this clonotype. The V call is TRBV6-1, the J call TRBJ2-7; 8 bases fit TRBD2. The CDR3 contains 16 residues. V shed 8 bases and J 0 bases; nucleotides not matched to a gene: 12. Germline V CDR1 and CDR2: MNHNS, SASEGT. CDR3 nucleotide sequence: TGTGCCAGCTCGGCCCGGGGGGGGAGGGACTCCTACGAGCAGTACTTC. This sequence encodes CASSARGGRDSYEQYF.

The CDR3: CASSLSPGAGETQYF. CDR3 nucleotides: TGTGCCAGCAGCTTGAGTCCGGGGGCTGGGGAGACCCAGTACTTC. The chain employs TRBV5-6 and TRBJ2-5; either TRBD1 or TRBD2 may fit D (6 bases each). Germline V gene data show CDR1 as SGHDT and CDR2 as YYEEEE. V gave up 1 base and J gave up 5 bases, with 15 bases separating them. This CDR3 is 15 amino acids long.

The gene calls are TRBV18 and TRBJ1-4, with D unresolved. Germline CDR1 reads KGHSH; CDR2 reads LQKENI. The CDR3 consists of 16 residues. The V gene lost 3 bases and the J gene lost 8 bases, with 19 bases spanning the gap. The chain's CDR3 is CASSPAFSRGAEKLFF. CDR3 DNA: TGTGCCAGCTCACCGGCATTTTCCCGGGGTGCCGAAAAACTGTTTTTT.